The 16 T cell receptor beta chains in this list originate from one sample, sequenced in a study of cytomegalovirus exposure and HLA in healthy donors. PCR involved 60 Vbeta and 13 Jbeta primers. Data came from immunoSEQ multiplex PCR; TCRdb stores just in-frame clones and leaves some out. Found here are about 130,000 clones, 80% to 90% of them singletons; the top ten hold around 3%. Source material: PBMCs. These receptors were collected from a woman aged 18-30 years in good health and CMV-seropositive.

The gene calls are TRBV9 and TRBJ2-1, with 14 bases identical to TRBD2. This CDR3 comprises 17 residues. Losses at the gene ends were 3 bases for V and 7 bases for J; bases not matched to a gene: 9. CDR1 and CDR2 (germline): SGDLS, YYNGEE. The CDR3 is CASSAPPWTSGGNEQFF. The CDR3 coding sequence is TGTGCCAGCAGCGCTCCACCCTGGACTAGCGGGGGGAATGAGCAGTTCTTC.

This clone was detected once. The chain links TRBV2 to TRBJ1-1; unclear D gene. V was trimmed by 5 bases and J by 1 base, leaving 11 bases between them. Per germline, CDR1 SNHLY and CDR2 FYNNEI. The CDR3 extends over 14 amino acids. The CDR3 bases are TGTGCCAGCAGTTCATCTAGTCAGAACACTGAAGCTTTCTTT. This codes for CASSSSSQNTEAFF.

The chain uses TRBV29-1 and TRBJ1-1, with 8 bases lining up with TRBD1. In germline, CDR1 is SQVTM, CDR2 ANQGSEA. This CDR3 has 14 amino acids. Losses at the gene ends were 3 bases for V and 4 bases for J; bases not matched to a gene: 7. CDR3 DNA sequence: TGCAGCGTTGAGGTTGCAGGGGGCGGCACTGAAGCTTTCTTT. Its translation: CSVEVAGGGTEAFF.

The V gene is TRBV11-2, the J gene TRBJ2-2; 9 bases match TRBD2. This CDR3 has 19 residues. J lost 2 bases, V lost 0 bases, and 10 bases had no gene match. The V gene's germline CDR1 is SGHAT and CDR2 FQNNGV. DNA for the CDR3: TGTGCCAGCAGCTTAGACTTTTGGGCTAGCGGGGTTAACACCGGGGAGCTGTTTTTT. It codes for CASSLDFWASGVNTGELFF.

The table lists this clone with a few counts. This chain uses TRBV6-5 with TRBJ1-1, with 9 bases fitting TRBD1. The CDR3 has 12 residues. V dropped 6 bases and J dropped 4; count of bases not matched to a gene: 0. The germline CDR1 and CDR2 sequences are MNHEY and SVGAGI. For the CDR3, the DNA is TGTGCCAGCAGGGACAGGGGCACTGAAGCTTTCTTT. It yields the protein CASRDRGTEAFF.

The chain joins TRBV19 to TRBJ2-7, with a possible D match to TRBD2 (7 bases). V lost 3 bases to trimming and J lost 7 bases, with 16 bases between them. The CDR3 sequence is 14 residues long. From germline, CDR1 is LNHDA and CDR2 SQIVND (reference sequence). CDR3 in DNA: TGTGCCAGTAGTATGGTGGGGGGGCCGGGTGAGCAGTACTTC. It is translated as CASSMVGGPGEQYF.

The CDR3 coding sequence is TGTGCCAGCAGCACCGGGACAGGGGGCGAGCAGTACTTC. Translated: CASSTGTGGEQYF. This chain joins TRBV2 and TRBJ2-7; TRBD1 aligns across 11 bases. Germline V gene sequence: CDR1 SNHLY, CDR2 FYNNEI. The J segment lost 6 bases and the V segment lost 6 bases, leaving 4 bases of the junction unmatched. The CDR3 covers 13 residues.

The chain recombines TRBV28 with TRBJ2-2, with D tentatively TRBD2 (5 bases). In germline, CDR1 is MDHEN, CDR2 SYDVKM. Trimming shortened V by 3 bases and J by 0 bases, and 11 bases separated the two germline ends. The CDR3 length is 16 residues. Here the CDR3 reads CASSLFGGSNTGELFF. As DNA, the CDR3 is TGTGCCAGCAGTTTGTTCGGCGGGTCGAACACCGGGGAGCTGTTTTTT.

This chain uses TRBV7-2 with TRBJ2-7; tentatively, D is TRBD1 (6 bases). V lost 5 bases and J lost 2, with 13 bases in between. Germline V gives CDR1 SGHTA, CDR2 FQGNSA. CDR3 size: 14 residues. CDR3 nucleotides: TGTGCCAGCAGCCACAGGACAGCGCCCTACGAGCAGTACTTC. Translated, it gives CASSHRTAPYEQYF.

The V and J genes are TRBV6-1 and TRBJ1-1; TRBD1 aligns across 7 bases. CDR1 and CDR2 (germline): MNHNS, SASEGT. The CDR3 runs 14 residues. Germline trimming cut 6 bases from V and 0 bases from J; bases unmatched to any gene: 4. The CDR3 DNA reads as TGTGCCAGCAGGGTGACAGGGATGAACACTGAAGCTTTCTTT. Protein sequence: CASRVTGMNTEAFF.

The chain has TRBV13 and TRBJ2-5; D gene ambiguous. CDR1 is PRHDT, CDR2 FYEKMQ, per germline (reference sequence). The CDR3 sequence is 12 residues long. V was trimmed by 1 base and J by 5 bases, leaving 5 bases between them. The CDR3 DNA reads as TGTGCCAGCAGCTTAGTTCCGGAGACCCAGTACTTC. This translates into CASSLVPETQYF. The whole variable domain, filled in from reference TRBV13 and TRBJ2-5, reads AAGVIQSPRHLIKEKRETATLKCYPIPRHDTVYWYQQGPGQDPQFLISFYEKMQSDKGSIPDRFSAQQFSDYHSELNMSSLELGDSALYFCASSLVPETQYFGPGTRLLVL.

The V gene is TRBV29-1, the J gene TRBJ2-1, with 13 bases aligning to TRBD2. Germline assignment: CDR1 SQVTM and CDR2 ANQGSEA. V lost 8 bases, J lost 0 bases, and 7 bases stayed unmatched. The CDR3 has 16 residues. CDR3 amino acids: CSILAGGPSSYNEQFF. The CDR3 DNA sequence: TGCAGCATACTAGCGGGGGGGCCGAGCTCCTACAATGAGCAGTTCTTC.

The chain couples TRBV4-2 to TRBJ2-7, with a possible D match to TRBD1 (6 bases). V was clipped by 2 bases and J by 5 bases, with 28 bases between them. Germline V gives CDR1 LGHNA, CDR2 YNFKEQ. This CDR3 region has 19 residues. CDR3 nucleotides: TGTGCCAGCAGCCAAAACCCCCGGGACAATAGTGGGCTTTTTAACGAGCAGTACTTC. The encoded protein is CASSQNPRDNSGLFNEQYF.

To note about this clone: Other nucleotide sequences from this sample produce the same CDR3. The V gene is TRBV9, the J gene TRBJ2-3; TRBD2 matches at 8 bases. Germline V gene sequence: CDR1 SGDLS, CDR2 YYNGEE. V shed 4 bases, J shed 2 bases, and the junction held 6 bases outside the gene matches. The CDR3 has 15 residues. DNA for the CDR3: TGTGCCAGCAGCCCCCCAGCGGGAGACACAGATACGCAGTATTTT. Translating it yields CASSPPAGDTDTQYF.

The chain carries TRBV7-3 and TRBJ2-3; D uncertain. Germline V CDR1 and CDR2: SGHTA, FQGTGA. CDR3 size: 14 residues. The V gene lost 0 bases and the J gene lost 4 bases, with 8 bases spanning the gap. Here the CDR3 DNA reads TGTGCCAGCAGCTTAACATTAGCCTCAGATACGCAGTATTTT. This gives the protein CASSLTLASDTQYF.

The rearrangement links TRBV29-1 to TRBJ1-1; D is uncertain. The V gene's germline CDR1 is SQVTM and CDR2 ANQGSEA. The germline V and J ends were trimmed by 7 bases and 4 bases, with 13 bases remaining between them. The CDR3 covers 12 residues. CDR3 in amino acids: CSATFTSTEAFF. CDR3 DNA sequence: TGCAGCGCCACCTTTACAAGCACTGAAGCTTTCTTT.